This T cell receptor beta chain was observed in a study of CD8 T cells in Susac syndrome. General study points: The CD4+ T cell repertoires, which came from Susac syndrome patients, showed no sign of clonal expansion.

TEMRA cells underwent FACS enrichment and CD8+ and CD4+ T cells underwent negative isolation. Reverse transcription used about 0.45 to 1 ug RNA and random hexamers. TCR beta CDR3 was amplified by immunoSEQ covering 54 Vbeta and 13 Jbeta. TCRdb re-analysed the immunoSEQ multiplex PCR reads in MiXCR, keeping a single row per CDR3 protein. This table holds roughly 150,000 distinct CDR3 sequences, 95% found once. Germline lookup yields CDR1 SGHTA and CDR2 FQGTGA. The CDR3 runs 13 residues. After removal of 6 bases from V and 9 bases from J, the junction contained 8 bases not matched to a gene. To note about this clonotype: What it binds is unknown.

The chain carries TRBV7-3 and TRBJ2-1; 7 nucleotides agree with TRBD1. The clonotype comes from a human donor with Susac syndrome. The specimen was CD4+ T cells from PBMCs. The CDR3 bases are TGTGCCAGCAGGTATCAACAGGGGTCTGAGCAGTTCTTC. Translating gives CASRYQQGSEQFF.